This TCR beta chain was profiled in a study of shared clonotypes between healthy human individuals. Assay used: immunoSEQ multiplex PCR; TCRdb lists only in-frame clones, some missing. The repertoire holds 600,000 to 750,000 clones, approximately 79% seen once, with approximately 1.8% in the top ten. V was clipped by 3 bases and J by 7 bases; unmatched bases: 13. Germline values: CDR1 SGHRS, CDR2 YFSETQ. The CDR3 runs to 17 residues. Overall study findings and caveats: Sharing across four donors was highest in naive CD4 (roughly 5%) and lowest in memory CD8 (approximately 0.4%).

A remark on this clone: Its antigen is undetermined.

Sequenced: memory CD4+ T cells sorted from blood. As to subset: CD45RA-negative fraction. The receptor was isolated from a woman younger than 45 in good health. The chain recombines TRBV5-1 with TRBJ2-2; 9 bases map to TRBD2. CDR3 residues: CASSYSGTSRGGGELFF. For the CDR3, the DNA is TGCGCCAGCAGCTACTCCGGGACTAGCCGAGGGGGCGGGGAGCTGTTTTTT.